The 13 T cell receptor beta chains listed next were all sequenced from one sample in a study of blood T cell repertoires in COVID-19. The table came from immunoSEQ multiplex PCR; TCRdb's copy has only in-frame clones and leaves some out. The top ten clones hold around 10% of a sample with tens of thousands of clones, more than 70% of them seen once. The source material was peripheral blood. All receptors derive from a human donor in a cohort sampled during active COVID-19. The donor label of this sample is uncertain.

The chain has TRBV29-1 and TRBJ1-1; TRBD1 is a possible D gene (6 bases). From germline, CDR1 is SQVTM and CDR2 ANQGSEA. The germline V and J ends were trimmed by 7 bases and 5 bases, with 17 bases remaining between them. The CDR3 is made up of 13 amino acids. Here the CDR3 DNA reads TGCAGCGCCTACTCAGGGGAGAGAACTGAAGCTTTCTTT. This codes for CSAYSGERTEAFF.

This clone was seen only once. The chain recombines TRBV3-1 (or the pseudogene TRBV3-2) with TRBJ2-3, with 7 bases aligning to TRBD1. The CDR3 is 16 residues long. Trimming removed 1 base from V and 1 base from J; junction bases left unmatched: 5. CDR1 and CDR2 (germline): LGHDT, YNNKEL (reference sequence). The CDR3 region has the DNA TGTGCCAGCAGCCAAGCCGACAGGGTGGGCACAGATACGCAGTATTTT. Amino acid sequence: CASSQADRVGTDTQYF.

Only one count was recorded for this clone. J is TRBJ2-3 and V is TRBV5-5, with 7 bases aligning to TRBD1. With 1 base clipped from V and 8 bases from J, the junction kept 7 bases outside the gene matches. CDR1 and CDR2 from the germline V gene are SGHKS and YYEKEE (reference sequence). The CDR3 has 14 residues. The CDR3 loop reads CASSLSGTGVTQYF. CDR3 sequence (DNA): TGTGCCAGCAGCTTGTCGGGCACAGGGGTTACGCAGTATTTT.

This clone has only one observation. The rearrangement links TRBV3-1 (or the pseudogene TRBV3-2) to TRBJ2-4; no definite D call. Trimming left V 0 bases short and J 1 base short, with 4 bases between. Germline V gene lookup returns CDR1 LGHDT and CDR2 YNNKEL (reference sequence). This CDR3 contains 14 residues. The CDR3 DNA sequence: TGTGCCAGCAGCCAAGATCTTGCCAAAAACATTCAGTACTTC. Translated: CASSQDLAKNIQYF.

This CDR3 reads CASSDPGGGGSFF. CDR3 DNA sequence: TGTGCCAGCAGCGACCCTGGGGGTGGCGGGAGTTTCTTC. This rearrangement joins TRBV6-2 or TRBV6-3 to TRBJ2-1; 7 bases are shared with TRBD2. Germline CDR1 is MNHEY and CDR2 is SVGEGT. The CDR3 spans 13 residues. V lost 6 bases, J lost 16 bases, and 15 bases stayed unmatched.

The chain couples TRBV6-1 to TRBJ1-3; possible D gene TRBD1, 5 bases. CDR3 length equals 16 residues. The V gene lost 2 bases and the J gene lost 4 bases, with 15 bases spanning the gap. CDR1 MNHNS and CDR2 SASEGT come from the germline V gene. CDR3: CASSEPGLSPGNTIYF. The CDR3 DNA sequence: TGTGCCAGCAGTGAACCGGGACTGTCACCAGGAAACACCATATATTTT.

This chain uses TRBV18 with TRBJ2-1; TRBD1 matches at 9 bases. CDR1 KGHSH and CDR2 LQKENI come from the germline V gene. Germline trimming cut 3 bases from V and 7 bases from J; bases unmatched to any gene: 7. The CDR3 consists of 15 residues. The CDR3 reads CASSPTTGGFNEQFF. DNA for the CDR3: TGTGCCAGCTCACCGACGACAGGGGGTTTTAATGAGCAGTTCTTC.

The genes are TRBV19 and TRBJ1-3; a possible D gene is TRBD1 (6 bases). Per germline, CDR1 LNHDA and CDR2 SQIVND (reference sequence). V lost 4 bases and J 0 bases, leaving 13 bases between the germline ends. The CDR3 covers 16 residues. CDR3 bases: TGTGCCAGTAGTACCGCCGGACAGTCCTCTGGAAACACCATATATTTT. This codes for CASSTAGQSSGNTIYF.

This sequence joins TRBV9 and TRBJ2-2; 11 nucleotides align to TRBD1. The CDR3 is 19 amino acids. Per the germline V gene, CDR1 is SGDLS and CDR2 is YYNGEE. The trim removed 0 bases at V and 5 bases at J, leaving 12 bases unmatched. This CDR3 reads CASSVALGGQGARTGELFF. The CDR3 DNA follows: TGTGCCAGCAGCGTAGCTCTTGGAGGACAGGGGGCGCGGACCGGGGAGCTGTTTTTT. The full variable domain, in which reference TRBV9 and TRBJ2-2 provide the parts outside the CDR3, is DSGVTQTPKHLITATGQRVTLRCSPRSGDLSVYWYQQSLDQGLQFLIQYYNGEERAKGNILERFSAQQFPDLHSELNLSSLELGDSALYFCASSVALGGQGARTGELFFGEGSRLTVL.

CDR3 amino acids: CASSEAGHRLGETQYF. CDR3 DNA: TGTGCCAGCAGTGAAGCGGGACACCGGTTGGGGGAGACCCAGTACTTC. V gene TRBV6-1 combines with J gene TRBJ2-5, with TRBD1 as a possible D gene (6 bases). V shed 0 bases and J shed 5 bases, with 16 bases lying between them. CDR1 is MNHNS and CDR2 is SASEGT in the germline V gene. The CDR3 length is 16 residues.

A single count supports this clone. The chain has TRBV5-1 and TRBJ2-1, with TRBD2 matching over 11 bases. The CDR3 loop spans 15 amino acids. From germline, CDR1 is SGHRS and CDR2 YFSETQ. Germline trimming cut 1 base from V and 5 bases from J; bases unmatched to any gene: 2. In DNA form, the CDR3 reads TGCGCCAGCAGCTTGCTAGCGGGAGGAGACAATGAGCAGTTCTTC. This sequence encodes CASSLLAGGDNEQFF.

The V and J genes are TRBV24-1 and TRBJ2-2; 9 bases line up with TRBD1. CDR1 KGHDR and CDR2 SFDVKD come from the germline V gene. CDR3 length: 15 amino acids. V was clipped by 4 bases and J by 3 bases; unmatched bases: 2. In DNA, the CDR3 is TGTGCCACCAGTGAGGGACAGGGAGACACCGGGGAGCTGTTTTTT. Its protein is CATSEGQGDTGELFF.

The CDR3 reads CATSRGGSVNTGELFF. DNA of the CDR3: TGTGCCACCAGCAGAGGGGGTAGCGTGAACACCGGGGAGCTGTTTTTT. V is TRBV15 and J is TRBJ2-2, with a weak D call TRBD2 (5 bases). The CDR3 contains 16 residues. The germline V gene has CDR1 LNHNV and CDR2 YYDKDF (reference sequence). The germline V and J ends were trimmed by 1 base and 1 base, with 10 bases remaining between them.